The next 31 T cell receptor beta chains were all read from a single sample in a study of Graves' ophthalmopathy and Graves' hyperthyroidism. RNA served as the template for amplifying TCR beta CDR3 regions. Scientists carried out first-round RT-PCR using HTBI primers and then a second-round multiplex PCR. One entry per CDR3 protein, called by TCRdb with MiXCR from the multiplex PCR reads. The sample gives 900,000 to 1,200,000 distinct CDR3 sequences, approximately 35% of which show up once; 11% is in the top ten. The sequencing sample was made of peripheral blood or thyroid tissue (not recorded which). All receptors come from an adult man with Graves' hyperthyroidism.

This clonotype has a count of ten or more. The J gene is TRBJ2-7, the V gene TRBV7-8; no reliable D call. This CDR3 region has 13 residues. Trimming took 2 bases from V and 5 from J, leaving 10 bases between them. Germline loops: CDR1 SGHVS, CDR2 FQNEAQ. The CDR3 spells CASSLHLENEQYF. The DNA of the CDR3 is TGTGCCAGCAGCTTACACCTAGAAAACGAGCAGTACTTC.

The chain combines TRBV29-1 with TRBJ1-2; TRBD1 might be the D (5 bases). This CDR3 comprises 13 residues. Trimming took 4 bases from V and 4 from J, leaving 13 bases between them. Looked up from germline, CDR1 is SQVTM and CDR2 is ANQGSEA. The CDR3 bases are TGCAGCGTTGGAGGGGATTTAATCTATGGCTACACCTTC. It specifies CSVGGDLIYGYTF.

This clonotype was seen ten or more times. The chain combines TRBV2 with TRBJ2-7; 7 bases agree with TRBD1. V was pared by 6 bases and J by 6 bases, with 11 bases of the junction left unmatched. This CDR3 has 14 amino acids. CDR1 and CDR2 from the germline V gene are SNHLY and FYNNEI. This CDR3 reads CASSKDRVSGEQYF. The CDR3 nucleotides are TGTGCCAGCAGCAAAGACAGGGTGTCAGGCGAGCAGTACTTC.

The sample holds a few counts of this clonotype. The chain uses TRBV19 and TRBJ2-5; 10 nucleotides align to TRBD2. Per the germline V gene, CDR1 is LNHDA and CDR2 is SQIVND (reference sequence). The CDR3 loop spans 18 amino acids. V shed 6 bases, J shed 0 bases, and the junction held 13 bases outside the gene matches. CDR3 loop: CASRNLAGVTGDQETQYF. CDR3 coding DNA: TGTGCCAGTAGAAATCTAGCGGGAGTTACCGGGGACCAAGAGACCCAGTACTTC.

Regarding this clonotype: The CDR3 does not end in the conserved phenylalanine or tryptophan, so this is likely a read error. The DNA is omitted, as the CDR3 cannot be located on it reliably, and the CDR3 follows TCRdb's listing. V and J are TRBV10-3 and TRBJ1-4; TRBD1, as called in the table, went unchecked against the DNA. Germline lookup yields CDR1 ENHRY and CDR2 SYGVKD. With termini counted, the CDR3 has 10 amino acids. CDR3 in amino acids: CAILTQGAYY.

In this sample, this clonotype turned up many times. This sequence joins TRBV7-2 and TRBJ2-7; D ambiguous. Trimming cost V 1 base and J 5 bases, with 9 bases left between them. Germline CDR1 and CDR2: SGHTA and FQGNSA. The CDR3 runs to 13 residues. CDR3 in DNA: TGTGCCAGCAGCTTAGGGGGTCGCGACGAGCAGTACTTC. Its protein is CASSLGGRDEQYF.

To note about this clonotype: One end of the junction does not line up with germline, which may come from a read error. J is TRBJ2-7 and V is TRBV5-8; possibly TRBD2 for D (5 bases). From germline, CDR1 is SGHTS and CDR2 YDEGEE. The CDR3 covers 13 residues. CDR3 nucleotide sequence: TGTGCCAGGAGCGTGGTGAACACCGGGGAGCTGTACTTC. This encodes CARSVVNTGELYF.

This clonotype was recorded a few times. J is TRBJ1-1 and V is TRBV12-3 or TRBV12-4; D call uncertain. Trimming took off 5 bases at V and 7 bases at J, with 14 bases between the two ends. The CDR3 contains 13 residues. The CDR3 sequence: CASSRAGRIEAFF. CDR3 nucleotide sequence: TGTGCCAGCAGTCGGGCCGGGAGAATTGAAGCTTTCTTT.

The chain employs TRBV19 and TRBJ1-5; TRBD1 matches 8 bases. There are 18 residues in the CDR3. CDR1 and CDR2 from the germline V gene are LNHDA and SQIVND (reference sequence). J lost 1 base, V lost 5 bases, and 13 bases had no gene match. CDR3 sequence reads: CASSVRDRLARSNQPQHF. The DNA of the CDR3 is TGTGCCAGTAGTGTCCGGGACAGGTTAGCGCGGAGCAATCAGCCCCAGCATTTT.

This clonotype turned up a few times. A much more abundant neighbour one base away suggests this may be a read error. The rearrangement links TRBV6-6 to TRBJ2-2; 12 nucleotides agree with TRBD2. Germline lookup yields CDR1 MNHNY and CDR2 SVGAGI (reference sequence). The length of the CDR3 is 15 residues. Trimming at V came to 6 bases and at J to 4 bases, leaving 3 bases not matched to a gene. The CDR3 reads CASRELAGGTGELFF. In nucleotides, the CDR3 is TGTGCCAGCAGGGAACTAGCGGGGGGCACCGGGGAGCTGTTTTTT.

This rearrangement joins TRBV19 to TRBJ2-2, with TRBD2 matching over 8 bases. Trimming at V came to 8 bases and at J to 6 bases, leaving 8 bases not matched to a gene. This CDR3 is 14 amino acids long. Germline loops: CDR1 LNHDA, CDR2 SQIVND (reference sequence). CDR3 in amino acids: CASRDSGDPGELFF. The CDR3 nucleotides are TGTGCCAGTCGCGATAGCGGGGACCCCGGGGAGCTGTTTTTT.

This clonotype was observed at least ten times. This rearrangement joins TRBV20-1 to TRBJ1-1; D is perhaps TRBD1 (5 bases). Per the germline V gene, CDR1 is DFQATT and CDR2 is SNEGSKA (reference sequence). Trimming stripped 5 bases from V and 6 bases from J, with 16 bases between. CDR3 length: 13 residues. CDR3 residues: CSAPGDSGAEAFF. CDR3 in DNA: TGCAGTGCTCCCGGGGACTCCGGGGCTGAAGCTTTCTTT.

In this sample, this clonotype turned up a few times. This chain uses TRBV29-1 with TRBJ1-2, with 9 bases lining up with TRBD1. V was pared by 3 bases and J by 6 bases, with 8 bases of the junction left unmatched. The CDR3 is 14 amino acids. Germline assignment: CDR1 SQVTM and CDR2 ANQGSEA. The DNA of the CDR3 is TGCAGCGTTGATAGGACAGGGGCGATTGATGGCTACACCTTC. It codes for CSVDRTGAIDGYTF. The variable domain in full, completed from reference TRBV29-1 and TRBJ1-2, reads SAVISQKPSRDICQRGTSLTIQCQVDSQVTMMFWYRQQPGQSLTLIATANQGSEATYESGFVIDKFPISRPNLTFSTLTVSNMSPEDSSIYLCSVDRTGAIDGYTFGSGTRLTVV.

This clonotype was counted a few times. In nucleotides, the CDR3 is TGTGCCAGCAGCTTGGGACACTCTAACGAGCAGTACTTC. Translation: CASSLGHSNEQYF. The chain recombines TRBV7-8 with TRBJ2-7; possibly TRBD1 for D (6 bases). Germline V gives CDR1 SGHVS, CDR2 FQNEAQ. The V end lost 3 bases, the J end lost 5 bases, and 11 bases lay between the germline ends. The CDR3 has 13 residues.

The chain employs TRBV20-1 and TRBJ1-6; 7 nucleotides align to TRBD1. CDR1 DFQATT and CDR2 SNEGSKA come from the germline V gene (reference sequence). V gave up 2 bases and J gave up 7 bases; unmatched junction bases: 5. This CDR3 is 14 amino acids long. CDR3 in amino acids: CSARPDRRNSPLHF. The CDR3 DNA reads TGCAGTGCTAGACCGGACAGGCGAAATTCACCCCTCCACTTT.

Turning to this clonotype: The DNA is omitted, as the CDR3 cannot be located on it reliably, and the CDR3 follows TCRdb's listing. V is TRBV2 and J is TRBJ2-2; TRBD2, the table's D call, was not compared with the DNA. The CDR3 sequence runs 16 residues, both termini included. Germline CDR1 SNHLY, CDR2 FYNNEI. CDR3 in amino acids: CACSARENTRTGELFF.

A few counts support this clonotype. The CDR3 protein is CATSDLPTDRAETGELFF. DNA of the CDR3: TGTGCCACCAGTGATCTCCCGACCGACAGGGCCGAAACCGGGGAGCTGTTTTTT. The gene calls are TRBV24-1 and TRBJ2-2, with 7 bases lining up with TRBD1. V lost 3 bases to trimming and J lost 5 bases; unmatched junction nucleotides: 14. CDR3 length: 18 amino acids. The germline V gene encodes CDR1 KGHDR and CDR2 SFDVKD.

This clonotype has at least ten counts. The chain couples TRBV20-1 to TRBJ1-2; D is unresolved. The CDR3 spans 13 residues. CDR1 DFQATT and CDR2 SNEGSKA come from the germline V gene (reference sequence). V was pared by 0 bases and J by 5 bases, with 10 bases between. The CDR3 here is CSARDSSGYGYTF. The CDR3 nucleotides read TGCAGTGCTAGAGATAGTAGTGGGTATGGCTACACCTTC.

Of note for this clonotype: A much larger clone lies a single base off, so this may be a read error. The chain employs TRBV7-2 and TRBJ1-5, with D possibly matching TRBD1 (5 bases). The germline gives CDR1 SGHTA, CDR2 FQGNSA. V was pared by 4 bases and J by 7 bases, with 17 bases between. This CDR3 spans 15 amino acids. The CDR3 bases are TGTGCCAGCAGCTCAATCACAGGAATGGGACAGCCCCAGCATTTT. This codes for CASSSITGMGQPQHF.

The CDR3 DNA is TGTGCCAGCGCAGGGGCTAGCGGGAGATCGGGCGAGCAGTACTTC. Amino acid sequence: CASAGASGRSGEQYF. The chain employs TRBV7-2 and TRBJ2-7, with TRBD2 matching 10 bases. The CDR3 is 15 amino acids. Germline V gene sequence: CDR1 SGHTA, CDR2 FQGNSA. With V trimmed by 8 bases and J by 6 bases, 13 bases remained unmatched.

This sequence joins TRBV2 and TRBJ1-1, with no clear D. This CDR3 is 18 amino acids long. The V and J ends lost 5 bases and 3 bases respectively, with 25 bases between them. Germline loops: CDR1 SNHLY, CDR2 FYNNEI. CDR3 region: CASSLPPGSPGTDTEAFF. The CDR3 DNA sequence: TGTGCCAGCAGTTTGCCCCCGGGCTCACCCGGTACGGACACTGAAGCTTTCTTT. Looking up the rest from reference TRBV2 and TRBJ1-1 gives the full variable domain: EPEVTQTPSHQVTQMGQEVILRCVPISNHLYFYWYRQILGQKVEFLVSFYNNEISEKSEIFDDQFSVERPDGSNFTLKIRSTKLEDSAMYFCASSLPPGSPGTDTEAFFGQGTRLTVV.

This chain uses TRBV20-1 with TRBJ2-7, with D possibly TRBD2 on 6 matching bases. The CDR3 has 13 residues. From germline, CDR1 is DFQATT and CDR2 SNEGSKA (reference sequence). Trimming stripped 5 bases from V and 7 bases from J, with 18 bases between. CDR3 in amino acids: CSAATGLHNEQYF. The CDR3 DNA sequence: TGCAGTGCTGCCACAGGACTACACAATGAGCAGTACTTC.

Regarding this clonotype: This may arise from a read error, as a much more abundant clone is one base away. V is TRBV10-3 and J is TRBJ1-5; D is ambiguous. Germline CDR1 ENHRY, CDR2 SYGVKD. The CDR3 runs 15 residues. The CDR3 region is CATSSHRARVRPQHF. In DNA form, the CDR3 reads TGTGCCACCAGTTCCCACCGAGCGCGGGTGAGGCCCCAGCATTTT.

This clonotype has at least ten counts. This chain joins TRBV29-1 and TRBJ2-7; the match to TRBD2 covers 11 bases. V dropped 5 bases and J dropped 0; count of bases not matched to a gene: 12. The germline V gene has CDR1 SQVTM and CDR2 ANQGSEA. The CDR3 is 17 residues long. CDR3 sequence (DNA): TGCAGCGTTTTGACAGGGGCGACTAGCGGGGACTCCTACGAGCAGTACTTC. Protein product: CSVLTGATSGDSYEQYF.

This clonotype was counted many times. The chain carries TRBV4-1 and TRBJ1-2; no reliable D call. V was clipped by 3 bases and J by 4 bases, with 3 bases between them. The CDR3 is made up of 11 amino acids. Germline CDR1 is MGHRA and CDR2 is YSYEKL. CDR3 DNA: TGCGCCAGCAGCCATCCCTATGGCTACACCTTC. This translates into CASSHPYGYTF.

A word on this clonotype: A read error may be the cause here, since a much bigger clone is one base away. The chain is built from TRBV6-6 and TRBJ1-2; perhaps TRBD1 as D (6 bases). Germline lookup yields CDR1 MNHNY and CDR2 SVGAGI (reference sequence). Deletions cut 10 bases from V and 0 bases from J, with 18 bases between. The CDR3 is 15 amino acids. The CDR3 loop reads CAISLSGTTNYGYTF. CDR3 DNA sequence: TGTGCCATCAGCCTATCTGGGACAACTAACTATGGCTACACCTTC.

This clonotype was detected a few times. The rearrangement links TRBV11-3 to TRBJ2-7; D possibly corresponds to TRBD1 (5 bases). The CDR3 extends over 16 amino acids. Trimming stripped 5 bases from V and 0 bases from J, with 17 bases between. The germline V gene encodes CDR1 SGHNT and CDR2 YENEEA. CDR3 region: CASSRIRTISSYEQYF. The CDR3 nucleotides read TGTGCCAGCAGCCGGATCCGGACAATCAGCTCCTACGAGCAGTACTTC.

The DNA of the CDR3 is TGTGCCAGCAGCTACGGGTACAGGCCCACCGGGGAGCTGTTTTTT. This sequence encodes CASSYGYRPTGELFF. V is TRBV5-6 and J is TRBJ2-2; the D gene is possibly TRBD1 (5 bases). Between the trimmed V and J ends, which lost 3 bases and 4 bases, there was a span of 13 bases. From germline, CDR1 is SGHDT and CDR2 YYEEEE. The CDR3 extends over 15 amino acids.

For this clonotype: This may come from a read error, since a much larger clone is one base off. Because the CDR3 is missing its conserved closing phenylalanine or tryptophan, this is likely a read error. V and J are TRBV12-3 or TRBV12-4 and TRBJ1-1; TRBD1 is a possible D gene (6 bases). The CDR3 is made up of 14 amino acids. V lost 5 bases to trimming and J lost 9 bases, with 19 bases between them. The CDR3, as DNA: TGTGCCAGCAGTCCTAACAGGGCTTGGGTGCAAGCTTTCCTT. Protein product: CASSPNRAWVQAFL.

The V call is TRBV20-1, the J call TRBJ1-1; weak D call: TRBD1 (6 bases). The length of the CDR3 is 12 residues. CDR1 and CDR2 (germline): DFQATT, SNEGSKA (reference sequence). V was cut by 3 bases and J by 8 bases, with 13 bases left in between. The DNA for the CDR3 is TGCAGTGCTAGGTTCGGGGGCAGGGAAGCTTTCTTT. It yields the protein CSARFGGREAFF.

The chain couples TRBV19 to TRBJ1-4; 9 bases align to TRBD1. Germline V gene lookup returns CDR1 LNHDA and CDR2 SQIVND (reference sequence). The V gene end was trimmed by 7 bases and the J gene end by 8 bases; junction bases not matched to a gene: 5. The CDR3 has 13 amino acids. The CDR3: CASIRTGVEKLFF. The CDR3 DNA reads as TGTGCCAGTATCCGGACAGGGGTGGAAAAACTGTTTTTT. The full variable domain, its missing parts supplied by reference TRBV19 and TRBJ1-4, is DGGITQSPKYLFRKEGQNVTLSCEQNLNHDAMYWYRQDPGQGLRLIYYSQIVNDFQKGDIAEGYSVSREKKESFPLTVTSAQKNPTAFYLCASIRTGVEKLFFGSGTQLSVL.